This entry concerns a single TCR beta chain. This record belongs to a study of blood T cell repertoires in COVID-19. The trim removed 4 bases at V and 8 bases at J, leaving 12 bases unmatched. The CDR3 is 18 amino acids. Germline V gene lookup returns CDR1 SGHNT and CDR2 YYREEE (reference sequence). The authors' processing: Reference gene primers were amplified, and this amplification served to estimate nucleated cell counts. Here immunoSEQ multiplex PCR was the method, and the copy in TCRdb shows in-frame clones only, minus some. The D gene and trimming were derived from the DNA, and the V and J assignments and clone size from that table. The profile shows 250,000 to 350,000 clones, less than 85% of them singletons.

The sample comprised peripheral blood. J is TRBJ2-1 and V is TRBV5-4, with TRBD2 matching over 16 bases. The sequence derives from a human donor with COVID-19, enrolled during active disease. The donor label of this sample is uncertain. CDR3 residues: CASSRSPGTSGRVDEQFF. The CDR3 DNA follows: TGTGCCAGCAGCCGGTCCCCCGGGACTAGCGGGAGGGTGGATGAGCAGTTCTTC.